These 2 T cell receptor beta chains were sequenced from one sample in a study of response to subunit inactivated influenza vaccine. MiXCR, run by TCRdb on the RT-PCR reads, gives a single entry per CDR3 protein. This sample has about 520,000 distinct CDR3 sequences, with roughly 27% found just once. Sequences were derived from CD4+ T cells sorted from PBMCs, sampled 4 to 6 days after vaccination. These receptor sequences come from a man aged 45-60 years who received an inactivated influenza vaccine.

Ten or more counts support this clonotype. Sequence at one end of the junction differs from germline and may be a read error. The V gene is TRBV5-1, the J gene TRBJ2-7; tentative D call: TRBD2 (5 bases). The CDR3 spans 13 residues. Germline V CDR1 and CDR2: SGHRS, YFSETQ. The CDR3 region is CASSLALGYEQYF. The DNA for the CDR3 is TGTGCCAGCAGTTTAGCGTTAGGCTACGAGCAGTACTTC. The whole variable domain, filled in from reference TRBV5-1 and TRBJ2-7, reads KAGVTQTPRYLIKTRGQQVTLSCSPISGHRSVSWYQQTPGQGLQFLFEYFSETQRNKGNFPGRFSGRQFSNSRSEMNVSTLELGDSALYLCASSLALGYEQYFGPGTRLTVT.

The J gene is TRBJ1-5, the V gene TRBV10-3; D might be TRBD1 (5 bases). This CDR3 has 13 amino acids. V shed 7 bases and J shed 3 bases, with 10 bases lying between them. The germline CDR1 and CDR2 sequences are ENHRY and SYGVKD. The CDR3 DNA sequence: TGTGCCATCAAACAGGCGACCAATCAGCCCCAGCATTTT. Protein: CAIKQATNQPQHF.